This T cell receptor (beta chain) was identified in a study of blood T cell repertoires in COVID-19. Background on the study: Samples taken during acute and convalescent COVID-19 were collected in the United States, Italy and Spain. PBMCs, B-cell-depleted T cells, or T cells were the source of the cDNA or gDNA that made up the material.

The CDR3 covers 14 residues. Germline assignment: CDR1 DFQATT and CDR2 SNEGSKA (reference sequence). V was shortened by 3 bases and J by 2 bases, with 12 bases between the two germline ends. Recruitment covered about two dozen US areas and drew participants whose ages spanned roughly 18 to 90 years. Participant-reported clinical history was the basis for cohort assignment. Sequenced by immunoSEQ multiplex PCR; TCRdb stores in-frame clones only, minus some. Among 300,000 to 400,000 clones listed, more than 75% were seen once. Sample: PBMCs or T cells enriched from blood (not recorded which). The source of this sequence is a woman in her 30s with acute COVID-19. This rearrangement joins TRBV20-1 to TRBJ2-3; D is undetermined. In nucleotides, the CDR3 is TGCAGTGCTAGTCTCCAGCGTTCCACAGATACGCAGTATTTT. Protein: CSASLQRSTDTQYF.